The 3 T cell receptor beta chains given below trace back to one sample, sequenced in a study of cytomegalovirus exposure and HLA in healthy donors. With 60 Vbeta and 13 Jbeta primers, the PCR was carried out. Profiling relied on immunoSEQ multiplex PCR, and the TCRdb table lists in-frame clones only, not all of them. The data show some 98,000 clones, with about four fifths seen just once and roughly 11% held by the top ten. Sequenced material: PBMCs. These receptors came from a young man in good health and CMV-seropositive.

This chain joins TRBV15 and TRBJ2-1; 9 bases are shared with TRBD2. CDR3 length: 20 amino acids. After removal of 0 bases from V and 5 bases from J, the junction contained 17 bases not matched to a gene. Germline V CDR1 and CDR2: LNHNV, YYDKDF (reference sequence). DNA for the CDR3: TGTGCCACCAGCAGAGAAGGGCTAGCGGGGAAATTGGGGACACACAATGAGCAGTTCTTC. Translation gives CATSREGLAGKLGTHNEQFF.

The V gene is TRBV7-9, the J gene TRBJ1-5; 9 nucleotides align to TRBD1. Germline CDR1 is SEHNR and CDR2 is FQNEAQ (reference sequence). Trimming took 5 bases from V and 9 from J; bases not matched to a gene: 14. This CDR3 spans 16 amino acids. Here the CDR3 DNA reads TGTGCCAGCAGCGACGCCCCGGGACAGGGCTTAGGGCCCCAGCATTTT. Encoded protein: CASSDAPGQGLGPQHF.

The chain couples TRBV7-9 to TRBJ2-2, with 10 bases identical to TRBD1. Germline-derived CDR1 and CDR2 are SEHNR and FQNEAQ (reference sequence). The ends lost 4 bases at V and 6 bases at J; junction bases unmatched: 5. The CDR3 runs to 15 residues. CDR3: CASSYRDRGAGELFF. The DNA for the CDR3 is TGTGCCAGCAGCTACCGGGACAGGGGAGCCGGGGAGCTGTTTTTT.